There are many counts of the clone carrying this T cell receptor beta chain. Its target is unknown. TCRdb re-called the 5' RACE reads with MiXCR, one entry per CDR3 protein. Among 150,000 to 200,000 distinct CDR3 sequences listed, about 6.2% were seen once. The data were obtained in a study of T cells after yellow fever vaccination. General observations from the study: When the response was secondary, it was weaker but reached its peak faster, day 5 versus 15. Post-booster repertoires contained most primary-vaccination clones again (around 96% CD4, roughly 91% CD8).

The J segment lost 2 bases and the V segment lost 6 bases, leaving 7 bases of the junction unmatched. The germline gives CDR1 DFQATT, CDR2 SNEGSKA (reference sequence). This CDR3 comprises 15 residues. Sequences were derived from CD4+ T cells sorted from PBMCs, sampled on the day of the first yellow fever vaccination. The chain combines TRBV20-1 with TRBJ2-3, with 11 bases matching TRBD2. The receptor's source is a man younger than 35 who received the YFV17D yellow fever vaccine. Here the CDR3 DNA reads TGCAGTGCGAGCGGGACTAGCGGAACCACAGATACGCAGTATTTT. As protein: CSASGTSGTTDTQYF.